This TCR beta chain was identified during a study of CD8 T cells in ankylosing spondylitis. A few counts support this clonotype. Its cognate antigen is unknown. Points from the study as a whole: A motif of seven or eight highly homologous TCR beta variants was seen as apparently characteristic of ankylosing spondylitis blood. Previously reported in reactive arthritis synovial fluid and blood were some of the motif variants.

Library preparation for TCR beta used quantitative 5'-RACE with molecular barcodes. TCRdb analysed the 5' RACE reads with MiXCR anew, one entry per CDR3 protein. In the table there are nearly 350,000 distinct CDR3 sequences, approximately 14% of which are singletons. The germline V gene encodes CDR1 DFQATT and CDR2 SNEGSKA (reference sequence). Trimming stripped 0 bases from V and 2 bases from J, with 14 bases between. The CDR3 totals 16 residues. The material sequenced was blood, either unsorted or a sorted T cell fraction (not recorded which). This clonotype was sampled from a male donor with ankylosing spondylitis or in good health (not recorded which). The chain uses TRBV20-1 and TRBJ2-1, with D possibly being TRBD2 (5 bases). The CDR3 loop reads CSARDSGKRTYNEQFF. CDR3 nucleotide sequence: TGCAGTGCTAGAGATTCGGGGAAGCGTACCTACAATGAGCAGTTCTTC.